Here is one TCR beta chain with its context. V lost 5 bases and J lost 8; bases outside the gene matches: 5. The CDR3 has 12 residues. CDR1 is SGHDT and CDR2 is YYEEEE in the germline V gene. The sample is drawn from a study of glioma-infiltrating T cells after dendritic cell vaccination. The time point is: after dendritic cell vaccination, including at tumor progression/relapse. Clones were read by immunoSEQ multiplex PCR, and TCRdb kept only the in-frame ones, dropping some. The sample has around 100,000 clones, about four fifths seen once. The rearrangement uses TRBV5-6 and TRBJ1-1; 8 bases map to TRBD1. The sequence was collected from a human donor with glioblastoma. This specimen was blood, taken after dendritic cell vaccination. As DNA, the CDR3 is TGTGCCAGCAGTTTTGGACAGGGAGAAGCTTTCTTT. Encoded protein: CASSFGQGEAFF.